These 24 T cell receptor beta chains were all obtained from the same sample, sequenced in a study of OX40 agonist ivuxolimab in advanced cancers. The table came from immunoSEQ multiplex PCR; TCRdb's copy has only in-frame clones and leaves some out. The sample lists tens of thousands of clones, roughly nine tenths seen once, with more than 1.5% in the top ten. Specimen: CD4+ or CD8+ T cells sorted from blood, collected in a trial of the OX40 agonist ivuxolimab. These receptors all come from an adult with an advanced solid tumor such as melanoma, head and neck, liver or kidney cancer.

The chain's CDR3 is CASSSPHRGGNEQFF. DNA of the CDR3: TGTGCCAGTAGTTCCCCGCACAGGGGTGGCAATGAGCAGTTCTTC. This chain joins TRBV19 and TRBJ2-1; 7 bases map to TRBD1. CDR1 and CDR2 (germline): LNHDA, SQIVND (reference sequence). V lost 5 bases and J lost 6; bases outside the gene matches: 10. This CDR3 has 15 residues.

The rearrangement uses TRBV9 and TRBJ2-6; possible D gene TRBD1, 6 bases. Germline V gives CDR1 SGDLS, CDR2 YYNGEE. This CDR3 spans 17 amino acids. The V gene lost 6 bases and the J gene lost 0 bases, with 16 bases spanning the gap. CDR3 bases: TGTGCCAGCATCCTAACAGGGTATAGCTCTGGGGCCAACGTCCTGACTTTC. Its translation: CASILTGYSSGANVLTF.

V usage is TRBV29-1 and J usage is TRBJ2-3, with TRBD1 matching 8 bases. CDR1 and CDR2 (germline): SQVTM, ANQGSEA. The J segment lost 2 bases and the V segment lost 3 bases, leaving 16 bases of the junction unmatched. The CDR3 sequence is 18 residues long. CDR3 residues: CSVDGYRGLGYSTDTQYF. CDR3 sequence (DNA): TGCAGCGTTGACGGGTACAGGGGGTTGGGGTACTCCACAGATACGCAGTATTTT.

This sequence joins TRBV4-3 and TRBJ2-3; D not resolved. The length of the CDR3 is 16 residues. V dropped 0 bases and J dropped 3 bases, with 13 bases sitting between them. Germline CDR1 reads LGHNA; CDR2 reads YSLEER. CDR3 amino acids: CASSQEVAHATDTQYF. CDR3 nucleotides: TGCGCCAGCAGCCAAGAGGTCGCCCATGCAACAGATACGCAGTATTTT.

This clone occurred a few times. The rearrangement links TRBV10-3 to TRBJ1-2; 8 bases map to TRBD1. With 6 bases clipped from V and 0 bases from J, the junction kept 9 bases outside the gene matches. Germline CDR1 and CDR2: ENHRY and SYGVKD. The CDR3 is 16 amino acids. In nucleotides, the CDR3 is TGTGCCATCAGGACCGCAAGACAGGGGCCTAACTATGGCTACACCTTC. Residues: CAIRTARQGPNYGYTF.

This clone came up a few times. The rearrangement links TRBV29-1 to TRBJ1-6; D is undetermined. CDR1 is SQVTM, CDR2 ANQGSEA, per germline. With 4 bases removed from V and 7 bases from J, the gap between germline ends came to 11 bases. CDR3 length: 13 residues. CDR3 residues: CSVGEGGNSPLHF. The CDR3 nucleotides are TGCAGCGTTGGAGAGGGCGGCAATTCACCCCTCCACTTT.

On this clone: This sample also contains other DNA sequences that code for the same CDR3. The chain is built from TRBV13 and TRBJ2-7, with D perhaps matching TRBD2 (5 bases). Germline V CDR1 and CDR2: PRHDT, FYEKMQ (reference sequence). The ends were cut back, 1 base at V and 4 bases at J, with 14 bases in the middle. This CDR3 region has 15 residues. CDR3 DNA sequence: TGTGCCAGCAGCTTAGTCGGGGTAAGAGGATACGAGCAGTACTTC. The encoded protein is CASSLVGVRGYEQYF.

J is TRBJ1-5 and V is TRBV10-3, with a weak D call TRBD1 (6 bases). Germline V gene data show CDR1 as ENHRY and CDR2 as SYGVKD. Trimming took 6 bases from V and 6 from J, leaving 12 bases between them. This CDR3 comprises 13 residues. The CDR3 spells CAIRGGAGQPQHF. CDR3 sequence (DNA): TGTGCCATCAGAGGGGGGGCGGGTCAGCCCCAGCATTTT.

V usage is TRBV6-1 and J usage is TRBJ1-6; D possibly corresponds to TRBD1 (5 bases). The CDR3 spans 13 residues. Germline CDR1 and CDR2: MNHNS and SASEGT. Trimming pared 7 bases from V and 3 bases from J, leaving 7 bases between. The CDR3 reads CASTDSYNSPLHF. Written as DNA, the CDR3 is TGTGCCAGCACTGACAGCTATAATTCACCCCTCCACTTT.

The chain couples TRBV15 to TRBJ2-1, with a weak D call TRBD2 (6 bases). The V gene lost 2 bases and the J gene lost 0 bases, with 11 bases spanning the gap. Per the germline V gene, CDR1 is LNHNV and CDR2 is YYDKDF (reference sequence). The CDR3 loop spans 16 amino acids. CDR3 bases: TGTGCCACCAGCAGACTAGCGACGAGCTCCTACAATGAGCAGTTCTTC. Translating it yields CATSRLATSSYNEQFF.

The chain has TRBV28 and TRBJ2-2; TRBD2 is a possible D gene (6 bases). CDR1 and CDR2 from the germline V gene are MDHEN and SYDVKM. Trimming removed 10 bases from V and 1 base from J, with 10 bases in between. The CDR3 is made up of 13 amino acids. The CDR3 is CATSGVNTGELFF. The CDR3 DNA reads TGTGCCACCTCGGGAGTGAACACCGGGGAGCTGTTTTTT.

The chain uses TRBV7-2 and TRBJ1-1; D gene uncertain. The germline V and J ends were trimmed by 1 base and 1 base, with 7 bases remaining between them. CDR3 length equals 14 residues. Germline V lookup: CDR1 SGHTA, CDR2 FQGNSA. CDR3 protein: CASSLVAANTEAFF. The CDR3 nucleotides read TGTGCCAGCAGCTTAGTCGCTGCGAACACTGAAGCTTTCTTT.

The chain couples TRBV30 to TRBJ2-7, with TRBD1 matching 10 bases. From germline, CDR1 is GTSNPN and CDR2 SVGIG (reference sequence). V was pared by 1 base and J by 3 bases, with 6 bases of the junction left unmatched. This CDR3 is 15 amino acids long. CDR3 nucleotide sequence: TGTGCCTGGAGTGCCGGGACAGGGGCCATCTACGAGCAGTACTTC. Its translation is CAWSAGTGAIYEQYF.

This clone appeared a few times. The chain recombines TRBV27 with TRBJ2-7; 15 bases map to TRBD2. Per the germline V gene, CDR1 is MNHEY and CDR2 is SMNVEV (reference sequence). J lost 6 bases, V lost 5 bases, and 5 bases had no gene match. This CDR3 has 15 residues. The CDR3 region is CASSPGTSGRSEQYF. Written as DNA, the CDR3 is TGTGCCAGCAGTCCCGGGACTAGCGGGAGGAGCGAGCAGTACTTC.

CDR3 DNA sequence: TGTGCCTGGAGTGTACGGGGTAAGAGCACTGAAGCTTTCTTT. Residues: CAWSVRGKSTEAFF. The chain links TRBV30 to TRBJ1-1; D is uncertain. Per germline, CDR1 GTSNPN and CDR2 SVGIG (reference sequence). V lost 0 bases to trimming and J lost 4 bases, with 12 bases between them. The CDR3 sequence is 14 residues long.

The rearrangement joins TRBV4-1 to TRBJ2-5, with TRBD2 matching 8 bases. This CDR3 contains 15 residues. Germline V gene data show CDR1 as MGHRA and CDR2 as YSYEKL. V was clipped by 4 bases and J by 5 bases; unmatched bases: 9. Written as DNA, the CDR3 is TGCGCCAGCAGCCGGAGCGGGGGCCCTCCGGAGACCCAGTACTTC. Translating it yields CASSRSGGPPETQYF.

Only one count was recorded for this clone. This chain joins TRBV5-1 and TRBJ2-3; 9 bases line up with TRBD1. Germline CDR1 reads SGHRS; CDR2 reads YFSETQ. This CDR3 is 17 amino acids long. V shed 0 bases, J shed 2 bases, and the junction held 7 bases outside the gene matches. The CDR3, as DNA: TGCGCCAGCAGCTTGGGGTGGGACAGGGTCCCCACAGATACGCAGTATTTT. This sequence encodes CASSLGWDRVPTDTQYF.

The gene calls are TRBV18 and TRBJ2-5; 7 bases agree with TRBD1. Germline CDR1 reads KGHSH; CDR2 reads LQKENI. The CDR3 is made up of 13 amino acids. The J segment lost 2 bases and the V segment lost 6 bases, leaving 3 bases of the junction unmatched. CDR3 sequence reads: CASSGTVQETQYF. Written as DNA, the CDR3 is TGTGCCAGCTCGGGGACAGTACAAGAGACCCAGTACTTC.

This chain links TRBV7-3 with TRBJ2-7; 10 bases agree with TRBD2. CDR3 length equals 15 residues. Germline loops: CDR1 SGHTA, CDR2 FQGTGA. V gave up 5 bases and J gave up 0 bases; unmatched junction bases: 4. The DNA for the CDR3 is TGTGCCAGCAGCCCCAGCGGGGGGGCCTCCTACGAGCAGTACTTC. It specifies CASSPSGGASYEQYF.

Written as DNA, the CDR3 is TGTGCCAGCAGCTTGGGACAGGGGGCTCTTCCTTCACCCCTCCACTTT. It specifies CASSLGQGALPSPLHF. The chain has TRBV5-4 and TRBJ1-6, with 10 bases that match TRBD1. Trimming cost V 0 bases and J 9 bases; bases outside gene matches: 6. The CDR3 has 16 amino acids. CDR1 is SGHNT and CDR2 is YYREEE in the germline V gene (reference sequence).

This chain uses TRBV5-4 with TRBJ2-7, with 7 bases identical to TRBD1. Germline-derived CDR1 and CDR2 are SGHNT and YYREEE (reference sequence). This CDR3 has 13 amino acids. The J segment lost 3 bases and the V segment lost 4 bases, leaving 4 bases of the junction unmatched. The CDR3 sequence: CASSPRTGYEQYF. The CDR3 nucleotides are TGTGCCAGCAGCCCAAGGACAGGCTACGAGCAGTACTTC.

The rearrangement links TRBV28 to TRBJ1-4; 8 bases fit TRBD1. The CDR3 runs 15 residues. The germline V gene encodes CDR1 MDHEN and CDR2 SYDVKM. Trimming took 4 bases from V and 8 from J; bases not matched to a gene: 9. The CDR3 here is CASSSPGTGGEKLFF. Here the CDR3 DNA reads TGTGCCAGCAGTTCCCCCGGGACAGGAGGCGAAAAACTGTTTTTT.

The rearrangement joins TRBV15 to TRBJ2-1; the D gene is possibly TRBD2 (5 bases). CDR3 length: 15 amino acids. Germline CDR1 is LNHNV and CDR2 is YYDKDF (reference sequence). Trimming took off 0 bases at V and 3 bases at J, with 9 bases between the two ends. The CDR3 DNA is TGTGCCACCAGCAGAGATGACCGGGACTACAATGAGCAGTTCTTC. Translated: CATSRDDRDYNEQFF.

In DNA form, the CDR3 reads TGTGCCAGCTCACCGAGAGCCATTGAGCGCCCTGGGGCCAACGTCCTGACTTTC. Its protein product is CASSPRAIERPGANVLTF. The chain is built from TRBV18 and TRBJ2-6; D is undetermined. The CDR3 runs 18 residues. Germline V lookup: CDR1 KGHSH, CDR2 LQKENI. The V gene lost 3 bases and the J gene lost 2 bases, with 17 bases spanning the gap. Together with reference TRBV18 and TRBJ2-6, the CDR3 gives the full variable domain: NAGVMQNPRHLVRRRGQEARLRCSPMKGHSHVYWYRQLPEEGLKFMVYLQKENIIDESGMPKERFSAEFPKEGPSILRIQQVVRGDSAAYFCASSPRAIERPGANVLTFGAGSRLTVL.